The present TCR beta chain was sequenced within a study of T cells in tumors after PD-1 blockade. Study-wide background: A subset received ongoing vismodegib 150 mg daily alongside anti-PD-1 therapy. On average, peripheral blood gave over 95,000 TCR templates and about 34,000 unique clonotypes. Whole-study results and caveats: Roughly two fifths of tumor TCR clonotypes were also found in blood.

Germline CDR1 is SGHVS and CDR2 is FQNEAQ. V was trimmed by 5 bases and J by 0 bases, leaving 10 bases between them. CDR3 length: 14 residues. A note on this clone: Antigen: not known.

The method was immunoSEQ multiplex PCR; TCRdb's version includes in-frame clones alone and lacks a portion of them. The repertoire holds 5,500 to 6,500 clones, with roughly 80% as singletons. The source was PBMCs, collected after anti-PD-1 therapy. The receptor was derived from a human donor with advanced basal cell or squamous cell carcinoma (not recorded which). The chain links TRBV7-8 to TRBJ2-5; no reliable D call. Written as DNA, the CDR3 is TGTGCCAGCAGCCCCGGACCCAACCAAGAGACCCAGTACTTC. This sequence encodes CASSPGPNQETQYF.